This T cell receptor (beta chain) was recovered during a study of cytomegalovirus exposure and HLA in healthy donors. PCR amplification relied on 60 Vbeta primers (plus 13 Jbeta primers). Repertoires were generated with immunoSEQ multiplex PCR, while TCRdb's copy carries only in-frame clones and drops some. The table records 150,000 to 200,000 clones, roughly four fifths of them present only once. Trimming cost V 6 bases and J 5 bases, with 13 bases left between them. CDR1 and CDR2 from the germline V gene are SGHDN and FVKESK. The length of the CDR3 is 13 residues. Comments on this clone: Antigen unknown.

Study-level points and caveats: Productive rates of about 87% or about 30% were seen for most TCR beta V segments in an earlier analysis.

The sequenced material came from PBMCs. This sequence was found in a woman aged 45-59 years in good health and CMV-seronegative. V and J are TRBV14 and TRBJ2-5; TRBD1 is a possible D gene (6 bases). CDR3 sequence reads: CASSPTGMETQYF. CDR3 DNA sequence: TGTGCCAGCAGTCCTACAGGGATGGAGACCCAGTACTTC.